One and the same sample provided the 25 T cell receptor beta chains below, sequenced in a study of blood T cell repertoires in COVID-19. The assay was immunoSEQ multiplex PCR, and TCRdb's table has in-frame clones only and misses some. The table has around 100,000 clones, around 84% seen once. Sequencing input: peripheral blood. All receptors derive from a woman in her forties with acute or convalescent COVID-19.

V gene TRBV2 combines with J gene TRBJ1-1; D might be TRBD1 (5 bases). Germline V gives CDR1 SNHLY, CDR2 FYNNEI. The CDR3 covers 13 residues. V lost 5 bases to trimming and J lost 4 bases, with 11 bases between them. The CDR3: CASSRGGPTEAFF. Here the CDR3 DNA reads TGTGCCAGCAGTCGGGGGGGACCCACTGAAGCTTTCTTT. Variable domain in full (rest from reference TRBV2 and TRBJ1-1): EPEVTQTPSHQVTQMGQEVILRCVPISNHLYFYWYRQILGQKVEFLVSFYNNEISEKSEIFDDQFSVERPDGSNFTLKIRSTKLEDSAMYFCASSRGGPTEAFFGQGTRLTVV.

The CDR3 coding sequence is TGCAGTGCTAACGCAGGGGATACGCAGTATTTT. Residues: CSANAGDTQYF. This chain links TRBV20-1 with TRBJ2-3; perhaps TRBD1 as D (5 bases). Germline lookup yields CDR1 DFQATT and CDR2 SNEGSKA (reference sequence). Trimming pared 4 bases from V and 6 bases from J, leaving 8 bases between. The CDR3 runs to 11 residues.

CDR3 region: CASSLQGASTDTQYF. The CDR3 DNA follows: TGCGCCAGCAGCCTACAGGGGGCCAGCACAGATACGCAGTATTTT. The chain uses TRBV5-1 and TRBJ2-3; 9 bases match TRBD1. Per germline, CDR1 SGHRS and CDR2 YFSETQ. This CDR3 has 15 amino acids. V shed 4 bases, J shed 0 bases, and the junction held 3 bases outside the gene matches.

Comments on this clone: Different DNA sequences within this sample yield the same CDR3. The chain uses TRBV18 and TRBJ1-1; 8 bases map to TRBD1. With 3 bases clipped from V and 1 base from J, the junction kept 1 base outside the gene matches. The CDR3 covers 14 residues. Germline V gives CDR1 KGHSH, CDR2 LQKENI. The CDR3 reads CASSPGTGNTEAFF. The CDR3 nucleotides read TGTGCCAGCTCACCTGGGACAGGGAACACTGAAGCTTTCTTT.

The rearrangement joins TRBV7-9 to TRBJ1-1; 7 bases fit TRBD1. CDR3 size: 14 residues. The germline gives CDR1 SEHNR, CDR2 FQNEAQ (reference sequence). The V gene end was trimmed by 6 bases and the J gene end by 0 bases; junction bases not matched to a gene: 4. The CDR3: CASSLQGMNTEAFF. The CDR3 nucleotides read TGTGCCAGCAGTCTACAGGGGATGAACACTGAAGCTTTCTTT.

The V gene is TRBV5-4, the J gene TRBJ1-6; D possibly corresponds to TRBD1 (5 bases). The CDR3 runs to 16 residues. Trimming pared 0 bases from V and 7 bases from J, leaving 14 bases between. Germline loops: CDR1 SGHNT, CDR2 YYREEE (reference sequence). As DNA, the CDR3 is TGTGCCAGCAGCTTGGGTAGGGGTTGGCCGAATTCACCCCTCCACTTT. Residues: CASSLGRGWPNSPLHF.

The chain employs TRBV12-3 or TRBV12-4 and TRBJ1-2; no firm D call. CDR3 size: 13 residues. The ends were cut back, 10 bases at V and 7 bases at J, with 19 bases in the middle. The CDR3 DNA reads TGTGCCACCTCGGGTCCTCTCACCACTGGCTACACCTTC. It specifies CATSGPLTTGYTF.

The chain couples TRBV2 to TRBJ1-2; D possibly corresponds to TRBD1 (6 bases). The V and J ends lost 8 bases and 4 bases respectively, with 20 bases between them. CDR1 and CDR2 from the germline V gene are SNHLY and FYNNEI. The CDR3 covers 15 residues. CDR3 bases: TGTGCCAGCTCCCCATGGAGGGGGGGTCGCTATGGCTACACCTTC. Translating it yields CASSPWRGGRYGYTF.

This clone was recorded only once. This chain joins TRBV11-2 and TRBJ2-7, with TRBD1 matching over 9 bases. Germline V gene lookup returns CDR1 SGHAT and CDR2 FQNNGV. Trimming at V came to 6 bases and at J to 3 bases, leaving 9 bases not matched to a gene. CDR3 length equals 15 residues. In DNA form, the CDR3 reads TGTGCCAGCAGGCGCGCTGGACAGGGGAACTACGAGCAGTACTTC. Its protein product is CASRRAGQGNYEQYF.

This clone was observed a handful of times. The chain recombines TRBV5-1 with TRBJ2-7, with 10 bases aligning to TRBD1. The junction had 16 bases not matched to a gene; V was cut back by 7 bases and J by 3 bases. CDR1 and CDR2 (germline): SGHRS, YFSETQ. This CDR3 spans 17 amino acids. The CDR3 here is CASYPTAAGQGNYEQYF. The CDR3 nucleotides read TGCGCCAGCTACCCTACGGCCGCGGGACAGGGGAACTACGAGCAGTACTTC.

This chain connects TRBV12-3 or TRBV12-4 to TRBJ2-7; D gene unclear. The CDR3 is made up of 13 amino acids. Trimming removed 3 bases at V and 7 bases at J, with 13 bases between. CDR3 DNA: TGTGCCAGCAGTTTTCCGGGTCTGAGGGAGCAGTACTTC. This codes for CASSFPGLREQYF.

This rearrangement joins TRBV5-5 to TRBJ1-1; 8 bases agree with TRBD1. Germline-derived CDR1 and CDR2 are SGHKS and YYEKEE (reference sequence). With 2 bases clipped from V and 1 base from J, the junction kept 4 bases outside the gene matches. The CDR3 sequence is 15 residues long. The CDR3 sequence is CASSFGQGENTEAFF. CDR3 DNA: TGTGCCAGCAGCTTTGGACAGGGTGAGAACACTGAAGCTTTCTTT.

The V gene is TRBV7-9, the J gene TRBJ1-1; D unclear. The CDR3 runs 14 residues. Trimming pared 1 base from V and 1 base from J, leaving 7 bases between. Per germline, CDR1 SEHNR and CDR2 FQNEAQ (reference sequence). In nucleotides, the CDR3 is TGTGCCAGCAGCTTAGTGGCGGAGAACACTGAAGCTTTCTTT. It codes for CASSLVAENTEAFF.

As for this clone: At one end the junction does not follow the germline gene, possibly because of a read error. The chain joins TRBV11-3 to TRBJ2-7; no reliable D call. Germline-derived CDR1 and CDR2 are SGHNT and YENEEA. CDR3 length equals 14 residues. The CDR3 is CASSPSRISHEQYF. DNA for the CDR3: TGTGCCAGCAGCCCTAGTCGGATCTCCCACGAGCAGTACTTC.

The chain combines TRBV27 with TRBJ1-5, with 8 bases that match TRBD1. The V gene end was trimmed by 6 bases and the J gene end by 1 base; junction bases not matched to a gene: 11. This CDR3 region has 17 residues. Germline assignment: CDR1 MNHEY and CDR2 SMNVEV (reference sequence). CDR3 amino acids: CASSPRTGGGSNQPQHF. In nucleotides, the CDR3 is TGTGCCAGCAGCCCTCGAACAGGGGGGGGAAGCAATCAGCCCCAGCATTTT.

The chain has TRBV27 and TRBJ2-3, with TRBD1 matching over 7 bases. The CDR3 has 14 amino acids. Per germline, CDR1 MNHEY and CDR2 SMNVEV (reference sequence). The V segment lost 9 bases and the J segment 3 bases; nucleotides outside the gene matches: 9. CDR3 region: CARKGGRWTDTQYF. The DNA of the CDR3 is TGTGCCAGGAAAGGGGGCCGGTGGACAGATACGCAGTATTTT.

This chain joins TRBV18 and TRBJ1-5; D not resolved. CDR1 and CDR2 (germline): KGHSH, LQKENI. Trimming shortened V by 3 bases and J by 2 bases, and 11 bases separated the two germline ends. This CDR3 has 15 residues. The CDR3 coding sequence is TGTGCCAGCTCACCGGACCCGGGAGGCAATCAGCCCCAGCATTTT. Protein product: CASSPDPGGNQPQHF.

The CDR3 region has the DNA TGTGCCAGCAGTGAAGAGACAGGGACATACGAGCAGTACTTC. Amino acids: CASSEETGTYEQYF. The chain links TRBV2 to TRBJ2-7; 7 nucleotides match TRBD1. CDR1 is SNHLY, CDR2 FYNNEI, per germline. V lost 1 base to trimming and J lost 4 bases; unmatched junction nucleotides: 4. The CDR3 length is 14 residues.

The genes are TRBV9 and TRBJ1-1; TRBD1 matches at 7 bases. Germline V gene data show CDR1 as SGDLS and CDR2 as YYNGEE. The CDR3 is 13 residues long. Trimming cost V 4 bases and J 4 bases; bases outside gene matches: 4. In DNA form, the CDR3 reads TGTGCCAGCAGCAGGCAGGGGGGCACTGAAGCTTTCTTT. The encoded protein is CASSRQGGTEAFF. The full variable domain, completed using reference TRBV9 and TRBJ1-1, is DSGVTQTPKHLITATGQRVTLRCSPRSGDLSVYWYQQSLDQGLQFLIQYYNGEERAKGNILERFSAQQFPDLHSELNLSSLELGDSALYFCASSRQGGTEAFFGQGTRLTVV.

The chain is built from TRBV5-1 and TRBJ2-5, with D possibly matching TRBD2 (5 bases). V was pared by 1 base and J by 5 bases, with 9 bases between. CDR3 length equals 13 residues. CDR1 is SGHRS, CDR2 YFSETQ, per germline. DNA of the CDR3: TGCGCCAGCAGCTTGAGGCGAGGGGAGACCCAGTACTTC. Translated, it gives CASSLRRGETQYF.

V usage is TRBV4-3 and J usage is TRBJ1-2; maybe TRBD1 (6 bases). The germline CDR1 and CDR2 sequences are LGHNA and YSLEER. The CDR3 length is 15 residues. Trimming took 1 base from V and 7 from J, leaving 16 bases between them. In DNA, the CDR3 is TGCGCCAGCAGCCAAGGAGGTACAGGGAGATTTGGCTACACCTTC. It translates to CASSQGGTGRFGYTF.

The DNA for the CDR3 is TGCGCCAGCAGCCGCGGGACTAGCGGGGAGACCCAGTACTTC. Its translation: CASSRGTSGETQYF. The gene calls are TRBV4-3 and TRBJ2-5, with 12 bases that match TRBD2. The CDR3 sequence is 14 residues long. Germline V gene lookup returns CDR1 LGHNA and CDR2 YSLEER. V lost 4 bases, J lost 5 bases, and 2 bases stayed unmatched.

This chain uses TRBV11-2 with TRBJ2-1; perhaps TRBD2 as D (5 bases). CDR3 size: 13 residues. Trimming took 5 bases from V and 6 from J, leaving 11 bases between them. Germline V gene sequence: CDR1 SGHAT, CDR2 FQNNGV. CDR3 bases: TGTGCCAGCAGCACCGTCCGGGGCAATGAGCAGTTCTTC. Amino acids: CASSTVRGNEQFF.

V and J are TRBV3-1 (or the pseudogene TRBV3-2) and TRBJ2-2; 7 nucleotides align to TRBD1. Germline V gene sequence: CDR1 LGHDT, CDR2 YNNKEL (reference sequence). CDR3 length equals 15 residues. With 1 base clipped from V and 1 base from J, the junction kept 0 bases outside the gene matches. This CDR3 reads CASSQGQGNTGELFF. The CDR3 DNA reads TGTGCCAGCAGCCAAGGACAGGGGAACACCGGGGAGCTGTTTTTT.

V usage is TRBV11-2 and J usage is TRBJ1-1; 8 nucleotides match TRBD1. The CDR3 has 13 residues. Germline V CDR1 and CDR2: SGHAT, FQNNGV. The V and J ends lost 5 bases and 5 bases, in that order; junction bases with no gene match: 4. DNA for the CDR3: TGTGCCAGCAGCGTCAGGGGGCGGACTGAAGCTTTCTTT. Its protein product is CASSVRGRTEAFF.